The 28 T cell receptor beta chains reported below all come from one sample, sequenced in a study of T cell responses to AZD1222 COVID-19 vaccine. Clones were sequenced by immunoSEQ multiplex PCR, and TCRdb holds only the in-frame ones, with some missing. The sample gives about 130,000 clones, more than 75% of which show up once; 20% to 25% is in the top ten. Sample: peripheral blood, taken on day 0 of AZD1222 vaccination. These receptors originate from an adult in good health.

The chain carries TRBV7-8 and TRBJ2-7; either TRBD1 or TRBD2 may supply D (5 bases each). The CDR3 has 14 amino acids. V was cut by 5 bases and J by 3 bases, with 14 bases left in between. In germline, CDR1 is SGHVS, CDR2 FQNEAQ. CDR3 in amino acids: CASSKGDALYEQYF. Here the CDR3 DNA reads TGTGCCAGCAGCAAAGGGGACGCTCTCTACGAGCAGTACTTC.

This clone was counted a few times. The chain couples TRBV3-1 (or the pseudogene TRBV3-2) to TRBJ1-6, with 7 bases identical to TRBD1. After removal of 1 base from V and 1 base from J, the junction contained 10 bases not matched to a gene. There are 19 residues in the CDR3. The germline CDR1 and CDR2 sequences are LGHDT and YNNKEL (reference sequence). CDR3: CASSQVRGGKFSYNSPLHF. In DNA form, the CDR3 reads TGTGCCAGCAGCCAAGTCCGAGGGGGCAAGTTTTCCTATAATTCACCCCTCCACTTT.

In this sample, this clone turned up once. CDR3 amino acids: CASSSSGVKLFF. The CDR3 coding sequence is TGTGCCAGCAGCTCATCCGGGGTGAAACTGTTTTTT. The chain uses TRBV7-9 and TRBJ1-4; D unresolved. The CDR3 extends over 12 amino acids. Germline assignment: CDR1 SEHNR and CDR2 FQNEAQ (reference sequence). The V gene lost 4 bases and the J gene lost 11 bases, with 11 bases spanning the gap.

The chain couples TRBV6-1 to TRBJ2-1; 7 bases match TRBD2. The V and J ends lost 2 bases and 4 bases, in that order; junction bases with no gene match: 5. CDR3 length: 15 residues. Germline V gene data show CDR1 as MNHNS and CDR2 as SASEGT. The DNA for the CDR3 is TGTGCCAGCAGTGAACAGGCTAGCGGATACAATGAGCAGTTCTTC. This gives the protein CASSEQASGYNEQFF.

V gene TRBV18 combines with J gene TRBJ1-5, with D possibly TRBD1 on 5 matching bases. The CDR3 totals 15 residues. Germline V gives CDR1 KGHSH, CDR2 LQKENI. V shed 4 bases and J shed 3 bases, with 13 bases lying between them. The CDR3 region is CASSLAGTDNQPQHF. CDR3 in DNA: TGTGCCAGCTCACTTGCCGGGACCGACAATCAGCCCCAGCATTTT.

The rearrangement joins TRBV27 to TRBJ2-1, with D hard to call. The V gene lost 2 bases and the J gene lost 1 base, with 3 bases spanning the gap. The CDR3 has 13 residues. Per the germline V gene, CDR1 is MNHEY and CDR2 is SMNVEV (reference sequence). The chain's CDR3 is CASSLVSYNEQFF. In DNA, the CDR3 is TGTGCCAGCAGTTTAGTGTCCTACAATGAGCAGTTCTTC.

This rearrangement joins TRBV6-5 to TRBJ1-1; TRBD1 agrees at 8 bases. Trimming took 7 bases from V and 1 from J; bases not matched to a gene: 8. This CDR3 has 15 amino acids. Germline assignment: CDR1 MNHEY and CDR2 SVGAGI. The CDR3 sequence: CASMSQGAGNTEAFF. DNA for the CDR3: TGTGCCAGCATGTCGCAGGGGGCAGGGAACACTGAAGCTTTCTTT.

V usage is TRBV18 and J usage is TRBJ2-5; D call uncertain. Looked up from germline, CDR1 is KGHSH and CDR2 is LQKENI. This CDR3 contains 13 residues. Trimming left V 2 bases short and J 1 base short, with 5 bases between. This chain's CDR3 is CASSPGFQETQYF. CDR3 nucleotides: TGTGCCAGCTCACCAGGTTTCCAAGAGACCCAGTACTTC.

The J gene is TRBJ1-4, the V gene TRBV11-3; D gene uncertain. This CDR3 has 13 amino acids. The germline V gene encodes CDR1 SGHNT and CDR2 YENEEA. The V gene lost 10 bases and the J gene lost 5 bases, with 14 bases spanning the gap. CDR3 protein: CAMHLKVNEKLFF. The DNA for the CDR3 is TGTGCCATGCACCTCAAGGTAAATGAAAAACTGTTTTTT.

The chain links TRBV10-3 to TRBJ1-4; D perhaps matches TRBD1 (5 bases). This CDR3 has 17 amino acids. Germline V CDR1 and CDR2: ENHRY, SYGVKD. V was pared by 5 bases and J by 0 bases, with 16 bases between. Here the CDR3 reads CAISPQALGATNEKLFF. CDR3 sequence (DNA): TGTGCCATCAGTCCACAGGCGCTCGGAGCAACTAATGAAAAACTGTTTTTT.

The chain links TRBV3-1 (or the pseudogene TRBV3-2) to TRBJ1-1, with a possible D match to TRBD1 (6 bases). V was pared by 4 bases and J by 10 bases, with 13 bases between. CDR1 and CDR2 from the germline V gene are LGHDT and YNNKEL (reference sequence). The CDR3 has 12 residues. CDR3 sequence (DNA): TGTGCCAGCAGCCTACAGGGTCGTCGAGCTTTCTTT. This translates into CASSLQGRRAFF.

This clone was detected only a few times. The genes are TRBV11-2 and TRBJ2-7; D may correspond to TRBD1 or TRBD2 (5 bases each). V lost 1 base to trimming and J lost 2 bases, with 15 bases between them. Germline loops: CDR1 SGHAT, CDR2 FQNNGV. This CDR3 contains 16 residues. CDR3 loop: CASSLGSRGDAYEQYF. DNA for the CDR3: TGTGCCAGCAGCTTAGGATCGAGGGGAGATGCCTACGAGCAGTACTTC.

The CDR3 DNA reads TGTGCCAGCACCCCCGAGGCGGGGTTGGGCGGCTACACCTTC. Translation: CASTPEAGLGGYTF. The chain employs TRBV6-5 and TRBJ1-2, with D unresolved. CDR1 MNHEY and CDR2 SVGAGI come from the germline V gene. V gave up 7 bases and J gave up 8 bases, with 20 bases separating them. This CDR3 has 14 residues.

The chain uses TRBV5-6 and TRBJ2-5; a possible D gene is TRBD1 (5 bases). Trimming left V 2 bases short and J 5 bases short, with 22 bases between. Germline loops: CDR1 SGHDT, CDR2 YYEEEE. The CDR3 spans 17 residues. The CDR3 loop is CASSFWWSDNLAETQYF. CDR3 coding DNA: TGTGCCAGCAGCTTTTGGTGGTCGGACAACTTGGCGGAGACCCAGTACTTC.

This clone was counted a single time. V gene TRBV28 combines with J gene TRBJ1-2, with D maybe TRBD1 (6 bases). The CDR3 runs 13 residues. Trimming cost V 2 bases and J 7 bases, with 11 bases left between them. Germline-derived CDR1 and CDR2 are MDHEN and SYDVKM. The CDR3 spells CASSLRGVSGYTF. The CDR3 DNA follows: TGTGCCAGCAGTTTAAGGGGGGTCTCTGGCTACACCTTC.

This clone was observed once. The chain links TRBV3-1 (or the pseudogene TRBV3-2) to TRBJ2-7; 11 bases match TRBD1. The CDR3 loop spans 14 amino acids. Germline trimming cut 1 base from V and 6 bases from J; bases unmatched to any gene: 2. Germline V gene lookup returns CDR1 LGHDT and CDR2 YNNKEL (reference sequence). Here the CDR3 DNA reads TGTGCCAGCAGCCAAGTTGGGACAGGGGGCGAGCAGTACTTC. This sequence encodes CASSQVGTGGEQYF.

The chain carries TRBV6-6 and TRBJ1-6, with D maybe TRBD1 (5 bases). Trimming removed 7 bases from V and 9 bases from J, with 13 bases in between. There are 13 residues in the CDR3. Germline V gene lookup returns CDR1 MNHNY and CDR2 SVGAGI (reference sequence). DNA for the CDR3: TGTGCCAGCAATAATGGGGGGGTTTCACCCCTCCACTTT. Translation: CASNNGGVSPLHF.

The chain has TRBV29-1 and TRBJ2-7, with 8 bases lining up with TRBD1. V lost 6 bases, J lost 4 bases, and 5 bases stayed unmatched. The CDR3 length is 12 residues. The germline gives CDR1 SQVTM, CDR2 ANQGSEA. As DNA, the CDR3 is TGCAGCGTCCGGGACAGGAGATACGAGCAGTACTTC. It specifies CSVRDRRYEQYF.

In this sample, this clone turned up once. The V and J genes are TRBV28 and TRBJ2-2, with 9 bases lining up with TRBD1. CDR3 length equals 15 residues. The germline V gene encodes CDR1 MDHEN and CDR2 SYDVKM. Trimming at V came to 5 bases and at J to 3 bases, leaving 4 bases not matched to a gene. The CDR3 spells CASSQGTGYTGELFF. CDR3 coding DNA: TGTGCCAGCAGTCAAGGGACAGGGTACACCGGGGAGCTGTTTTTT.

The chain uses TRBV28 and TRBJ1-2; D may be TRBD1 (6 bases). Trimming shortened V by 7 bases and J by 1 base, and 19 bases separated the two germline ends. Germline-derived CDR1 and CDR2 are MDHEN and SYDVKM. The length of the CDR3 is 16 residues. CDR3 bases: TGTGCCAGCAAGGAACTGAACAGGGAGGGTAACTATGGCTACACCTTC. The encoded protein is CASKELNREGNYGYTF.

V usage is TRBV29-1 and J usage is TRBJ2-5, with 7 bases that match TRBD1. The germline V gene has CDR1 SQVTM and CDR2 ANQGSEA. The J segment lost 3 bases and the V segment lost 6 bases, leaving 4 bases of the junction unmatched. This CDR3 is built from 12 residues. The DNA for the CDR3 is TGCAGCGTCCACAGGGGCGAAGAGACCCAGTACTTC. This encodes CSVHRGEETQYF. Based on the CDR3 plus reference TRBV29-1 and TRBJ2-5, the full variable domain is SAVISQKPSRDICQRGTSLTIQCQVDSQVTMMFWYRQQPGQSLTLIATANQGSEATYESGFVIDKFPISRPNLTFSTLTVSNMSPEDSSIYLCSVHRGEETQYFGPGTRLLVL.

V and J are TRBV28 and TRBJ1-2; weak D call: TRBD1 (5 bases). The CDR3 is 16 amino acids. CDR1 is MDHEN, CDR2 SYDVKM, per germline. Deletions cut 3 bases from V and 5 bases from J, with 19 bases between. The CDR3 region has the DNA TGTGCCAGCAGTTTGGGGGTTGGAGACGAGGAATATGGCTACACCTTC. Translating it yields CASSLGVGDEEYGYTF.

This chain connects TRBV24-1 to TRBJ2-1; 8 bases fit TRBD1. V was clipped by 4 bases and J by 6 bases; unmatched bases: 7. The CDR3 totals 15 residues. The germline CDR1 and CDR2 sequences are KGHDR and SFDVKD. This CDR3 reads CATSEGDRWVNEQFF. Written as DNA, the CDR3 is TGTGCCACCAGTGAGGGGGACAGGTGGGTCAATGAGCAGTTCTTC.

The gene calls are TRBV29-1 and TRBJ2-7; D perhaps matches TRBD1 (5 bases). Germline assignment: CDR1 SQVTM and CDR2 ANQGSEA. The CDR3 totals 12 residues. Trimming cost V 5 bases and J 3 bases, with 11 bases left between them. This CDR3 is CSVQVQGYEQYF. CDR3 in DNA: TGCAGCGTTCAGGTTCAGGGCTACGAGCAGTACTTC.

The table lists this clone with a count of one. The chain's CDR3 is CASSYGGQGPGSGNTIYF. DNA of the CDR3: TGTGCCAGCAGTTACGGCGGACAGGGGCCCGGCTCTGGAAACACCATATATTTT. The V gene is TRBV6-2 or TRBV6-3, the J gene TRBJ1-3; 9 bases match TRBD1. Trimming at V came to 2 bases and at J to 0 bases, leaving 8 bases not matched to a gene. This CDR3 contains 18 residues. Germline CDR1 MNHEY, CDR2 SVGEGT.

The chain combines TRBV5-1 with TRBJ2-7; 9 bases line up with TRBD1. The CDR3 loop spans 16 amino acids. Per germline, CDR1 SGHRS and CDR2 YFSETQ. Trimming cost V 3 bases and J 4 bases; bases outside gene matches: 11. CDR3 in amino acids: CASSSSLGQGQYEQYF. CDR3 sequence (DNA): TGCGCCAGCAGCTCATCATTGGGACAGGGACAGTACGAGCAGTACTTC.

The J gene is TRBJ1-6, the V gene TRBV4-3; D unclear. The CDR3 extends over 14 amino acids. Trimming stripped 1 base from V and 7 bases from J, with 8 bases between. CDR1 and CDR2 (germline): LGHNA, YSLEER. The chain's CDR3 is CASSQVTVNSPLHF. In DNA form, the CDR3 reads TGCGCCAGCAGCCAAGTTACAGTCAATTCACCCCTCCACTTT.

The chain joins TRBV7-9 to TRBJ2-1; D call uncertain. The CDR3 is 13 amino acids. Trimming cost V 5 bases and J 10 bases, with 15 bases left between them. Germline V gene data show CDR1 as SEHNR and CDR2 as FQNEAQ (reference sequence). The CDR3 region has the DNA TGTGCCAGCAGCCGAAGACTTGGGGAAGAGCAGTTCTTC. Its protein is CASSRRLGEEQFF.